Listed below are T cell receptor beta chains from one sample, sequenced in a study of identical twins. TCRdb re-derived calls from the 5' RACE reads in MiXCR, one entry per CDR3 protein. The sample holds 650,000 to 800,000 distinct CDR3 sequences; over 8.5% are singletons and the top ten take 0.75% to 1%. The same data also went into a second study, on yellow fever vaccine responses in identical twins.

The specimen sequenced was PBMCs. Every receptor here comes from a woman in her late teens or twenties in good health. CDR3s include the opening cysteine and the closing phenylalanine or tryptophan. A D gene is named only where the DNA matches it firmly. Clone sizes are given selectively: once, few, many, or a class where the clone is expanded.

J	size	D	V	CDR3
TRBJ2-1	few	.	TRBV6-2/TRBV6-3	CASRGLSSYNEQFF
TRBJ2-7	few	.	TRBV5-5	CASSLEGVDSYEQYF
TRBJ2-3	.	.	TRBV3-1	CASSRRGGSSTDTQYF
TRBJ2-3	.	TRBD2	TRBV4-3	CASSQGFGTGGSTDTQYF
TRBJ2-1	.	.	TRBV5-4	CASSRTETYNEQFF
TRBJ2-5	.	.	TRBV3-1	CASSQGRVFVEAQYF
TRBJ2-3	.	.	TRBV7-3	CASSPLDGDTQYF
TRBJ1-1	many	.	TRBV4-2	CASSQEDRGTEAFF
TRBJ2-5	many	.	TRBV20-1	CSARRGQETQYF
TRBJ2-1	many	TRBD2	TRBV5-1	CASSFSSGGSSYNEQFF
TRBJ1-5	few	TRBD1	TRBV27	CASSQSGGASQPQHF
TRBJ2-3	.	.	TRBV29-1	CSGTGGRPDTQYF
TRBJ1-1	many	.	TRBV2	CASSLNGGNTEAFF
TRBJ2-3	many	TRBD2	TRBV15	CATSDSGRITDTQYF
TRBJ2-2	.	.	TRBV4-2	CASSPGLLCGELFF
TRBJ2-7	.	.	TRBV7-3	CASSSGRFYEQYF
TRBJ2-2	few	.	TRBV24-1	CATSGGTPQGTGELFF
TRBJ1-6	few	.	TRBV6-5	CASSYPITGSSPLHF
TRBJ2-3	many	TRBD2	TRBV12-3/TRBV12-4	CATGGGGTDTQYF
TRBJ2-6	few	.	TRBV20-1	CSAREDGRSGANVLTF
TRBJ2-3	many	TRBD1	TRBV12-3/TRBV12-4	CASSLRQGGTDTQYF
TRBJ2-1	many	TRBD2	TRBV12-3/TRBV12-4	CASSSLAGGVNEQFF
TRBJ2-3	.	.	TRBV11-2	CASSTKAGDTQYF
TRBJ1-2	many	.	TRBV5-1	CASSLEEWGRNGYTF
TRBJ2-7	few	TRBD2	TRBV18	CASSPRSRTSGYHEQYF
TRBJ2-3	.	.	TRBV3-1	CASSQDQAGADTQYF
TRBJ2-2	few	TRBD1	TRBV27	CASSGTGGWTGELFF
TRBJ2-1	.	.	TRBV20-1	CSASPILTNYNEQFF
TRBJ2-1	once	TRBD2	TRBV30	CAWSSTSGANEQFF
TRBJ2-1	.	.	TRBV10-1	CASSESGGPLVEQFF
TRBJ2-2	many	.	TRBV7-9	CASSLGDRLAGELFF
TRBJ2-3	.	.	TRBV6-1	CASSTHLAAVNTQYF
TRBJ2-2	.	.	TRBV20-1	CSATEGTGELFF
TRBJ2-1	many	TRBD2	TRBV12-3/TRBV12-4	CASSYSGGSYNEQFF
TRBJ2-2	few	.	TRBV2	CASSDRGSTGELFF
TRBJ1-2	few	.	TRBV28	CASSLGATGSNYGYTF